A single sample is the source of the 12 T cell receptor beta chains below, sequenced in a study of CD8+ T cells in alopecia areata. It was cDNA, reverse transcribed from extracted RNA, that served as the sequencing template. The method was immunoSEQ multiplex PCR; TCRdb's version includes in-frame clones alone and lacks a portion of them. Of more than 150,000 clones listed, 60% to 70% are singletons. Specified treatment: oral pan-JAK inhibitor, 5-10 mg twice daily. This specimen was CD4+ T cells sorted from blood, taken at week 4, from a patient treated with tofacitinib. The receptors derive from a human donor with alopecia areata.

The J gene is TRBJ1-6, the V gene TRBV2, with D unclear. Germline V gene sequence: CDR1 SNHLY, CDR2 FYNNEI. The CDR3 has 14 amino acids. V lost 0 bases to trimming and J lost 9 bases, with 9 bases between them. As DNA, the CDR3 is TGTGCCAGCAGTGAAGCGCGTCGTGGTTCACCCCTCCACTTT. Residues: CASSEARRGSPLHF.

The CDR3 spells CSVGGSRDQPQHF. CDR3 nucleotide sequence: TGCAGCGTTGGTGGCAGTAGAGATCAGCCCCAGCATTTT. The rearrangement joins TRBV29-1 to TRBJ1-5; D uncertain. CDR3 length: 13 amino acids. The V end was cut by 4 bases, the J end by 5 bases, with 12 bases between. Germline-derived CDR1 and CDR2 are SQVTM and ANQGSEA.

In this sample, this clone turned up a few times. This rearrangement joins TRBV5-6 to TRBJ2-7, with D unclear. The germline V gene encodes CDR1 SGHDT and CDR2 YYEEEE. This CDR3 has 12 amino acids. V lost 0 bases, J lost 3 bases, and 4 bases lay in between. CDR3 in DNA: TGTGCCAGCAGCTTGGACGGCTACGAGCAGTACTTC. Amino acid sequence: CASSLDGYEQYF.

The chain joins TRBV30 to TRBJ1-6; TRBD1 matches at 8 bases. Germline CDR1 reads GTSNPN; CDR2 reads SVGIG (reference sequence). The CDR3 has 17 amino acids. The V gene end was trimmed by 0 bases and the J gene end by 6 bases; junction bases not matched to a gene: 10. Here the CDR3 DNA reads TGTGCCTGGAGTGTACGGTACACAGGGGGAGTTAATTCACCCCTCCACTTT. This codes for CAWSVRYTGGVNSPLHF.

The chain's CDR3 is CASSPEGNTQYF. DNA of the CDR3: TGTGCCAGCAGCCCAGAGGGGAATACGCAGTATTTT. V gene TRBV6-6 combines with J gene TRBJ2-3; the D call may be TRBD1 or TRBD2 (5 bases each). The V gene's germline CDR1 is MNHNY and CDR2 SVGAGI (reference sequence). Trimming took 6 bases from V and 7 from J, leaving 11 bases between them. The CDR3 has 12 residues.

This sequence joins TRBV10-3 and TRBJ1-3; D uncertain. The CDR3 loop spans 14 amino acids. The V end was cut by 6 bases, the J end by 4 bases, with 13 bases between. The germline CDR1 and CDR2 sequences are ENHRY and SYGVKD. As DNA, the CDR3 is TGTGCCATCAGCAGCTCCGCTTCAGGAAACACCATATATTTT. It yields the protein CAISSSASGNTIYF.

This clone has a single count. The chain links TRBV29-1 to TRBJ2-7; 8 bases are shared with TRBD1. The J segment lost 3 bases and the V segment lost 2 bases, leaving 3 bases of the junction unmatched. This CDR3 contains 13 residues. The germline V gene encodes CDR1 SQVTM and CDR2 ANQGSEA. The CDR3 coding sequence is TGCAGCGTTGAACCCACAGGGGGCTACGAGCAGTACTTC. Translating it yields CSVEPTGGYEQYF.

In its sample, this clone was seen a few times. The chain employs TRBV14 and TRBJ2-3; 10 bases fit TRBD2. CDR1 is SGHDN and CDR2 is FVKESK in the germline V gene. CDR3 length equals 15 residues. The V segment lost 5 bases and the J segment 0 bases; nucleotides outside the gene matches: 2. The CDR3 coding sequence is TGTGCCAGCAGCTCACTAGCGGGGAGCACAGATACGCAGTATTTT. As protein: CASSSLAGSTDTQYF.

CDR3 nucleotides: TGTGCCACCACTGCGGCCGCGAACACTGAAGCTTTCTTT. Translating gives CATTAAANTEAFF. The chain recombines TRBV15 with TRBJ1-1; D ambiguous. With 7 bases removed from V and 1 base from J, the gap between germline ends came to 10 bases. The CDR3 runs 13 residues. Per the germline V gene, CDR1 is LNHNV and CDR2 is YYDKDF (reference sequence).

The genes are TRBV30 and TRBJ2-3; D call uncertain. The CDR3 has 16 amino acids. V shed 2 bases and J shed 4 bases, with 19 bases lying between them. The germline V gene encodes CDR1 GTSNPN and CDR2 SVGIG (reference sequence). This chain's CDR3 is CAWSNDHLRSSDTQYF. CDR3 bases: TGTGCCTGGAGTAACGACCACCTCAGGTCTTCAGATACGCAGTATTTT.

The chain recombines TRBV30 with TRBJ1-4, with 8 bases fitting TRBD1. From germline, CDR1 is GTSNPN and CDR2 SVGIG (reference sequence). CDR3 length: 14 amino acids. The trim removed 2 bases at V and 7 bases at J, leaving 6 bases unmatched. The CDR3 is CAWSSHRGSEKLFF. DNA of the CDR3: TGTGCCTGGAGTTCTCACAGGGGGAGTGAAAAACTGTTTTTT.

The chain combines TRBV11-2 with TRBJ1-2; 8 nucleotides line up with TRBD1. V lost 2 bases and J lost 4; bases outside the gene matches: 15. The germline CDR1 and CDR2 sequences are SGHAT and FQNNGV. CDR3 length equals 18 residues. DNA for the CDR3: TGTGCCAGCAGCTTACGTGGCACAGGGGGATGGTCACTCTATGGCTACACCTTC. Its protein is CASSLRGTGGWSLYGYTF.